Listed below are T cell receptor beta chains from one sample, sequenced in a study of blood T cell repertoires in COVID-19. Method: immunoSEQ multiplex PCR; TCRdb's copy keeps in-frame clones and lacks some. Of under 300,000 clones in the sample, 85% were seen once. The sequenced material came from peripheral blood. The receptors stem from a human donor in a cohort sampled during active COVID-19. Both conserved end residues are part of each CDR3. A D gene is named only where the DNA matches it firmly.

TRBV28,TRBD1,CASRRQGQNQPQHF
TRBV6-5,TRBD2,CACRDYPTDTQYF
TRBV18,-,CASSPPSRQSLGNTIYF
TRBV7-2,-,CASSPYSNQPQHF
TRBV6-5,-,CASSRTPNEKLFF
TRBV19,TRBD2,CATRTSGSSYNEQFF
TRBV3-1/TRBV3-2,-,CASSQGTDAWPQHF
TRBV2,TRBD1,CASGPQGASNEKLFF
TRBV2,-,CASSEAGYNEQFF
TRBV6-5,TRBD1,CATCLQGDSPLHF
TRBV27,TRBD2,CASRPTSGYNEQFF
TRBV2,-,CASSEFREGNSPLHF
TRBV27,-,CASSSVSVFYNEQFF
TRBV7-9,-,CASSLDIETQYF
TRBV4-2,TRBD1,CASSPTGADEQYF
TRBV4-2,TRBD1,CASSQESTGVVHEQYF
TRBV9,TRBD1,CASSATGGTGPGTEAFF
TRBV12-3/TRBV12-4,-,CASSRERFEKLFF
TRBV19,TRBD2,CASSMAGGVNNEQFF
TRBV19,-,CASRDGASPLHF
TRBV29-1,-,CSVRIRRGAYTYNEQFF
TRBV9,TRBD2,CASSVGTSGYTDTQYF
TRBV6-5,-,CASSYSAGLGPQHF
TRBV19,-,CATNPTPDRTNQPQHF
TRBV28,-,CASTLRGNAFF
TRBV28,-,CATAGGSQPQHF
TRBV7-3,-,CASSLSGFNEQFF
TRBV3-1/TRBV3-2,-,CASSLSGGATGYTF
TRBV2,TRBD1,CASGTGGPGYTF
TRBV7-8,-,CASSRRVSDTQYF
TRBV9,TRBD2,CASSPLAGGLYEQYF
TRBV6-5,TRBD1,CASMRSGTGYEQYF
TRBV3-1/TRBV3-2,TRBD1,CASSQVYGTGKGNTIYF
TRBV28,TRBD1,CASSPPGGYTGELFF
TRBV5-1,TRBD2,CASSLAGSYGGSNIQYF
TRBV3-1/TRBV3-2,TRBD1,CASRGTGESSYNEQFF
TRBV5-6,TRBD2,CASSPTSGRAYNEQFF